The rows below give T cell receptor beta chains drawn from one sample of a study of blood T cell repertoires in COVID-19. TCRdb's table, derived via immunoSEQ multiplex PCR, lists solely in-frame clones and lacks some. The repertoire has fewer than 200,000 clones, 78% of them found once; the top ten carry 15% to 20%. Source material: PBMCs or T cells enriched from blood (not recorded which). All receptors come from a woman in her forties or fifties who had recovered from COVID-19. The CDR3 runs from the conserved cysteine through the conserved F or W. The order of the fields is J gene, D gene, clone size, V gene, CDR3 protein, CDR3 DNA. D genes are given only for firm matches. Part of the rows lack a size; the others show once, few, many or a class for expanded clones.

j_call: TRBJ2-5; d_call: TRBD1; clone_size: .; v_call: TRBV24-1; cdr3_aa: CATSGLRDSQETQYF; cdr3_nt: TGTGCCACCAGTGGCTTACGGGACAGCCAAGAGACCCAGTACTTC
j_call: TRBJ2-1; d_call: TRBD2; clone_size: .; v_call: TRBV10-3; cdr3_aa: CAIRASGDLYNEQFF; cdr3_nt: TGTGCCATCAGGGCTAGCGGAGACCTCTACAATGAGCAGTTCTTC
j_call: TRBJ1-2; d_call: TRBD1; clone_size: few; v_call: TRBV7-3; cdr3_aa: CASSSPGQGARNYGYTF; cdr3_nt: TGTGCCAGCAGCTCGCCGGGACAGGGGGCTCGCAACTATGGCTACACCTTC
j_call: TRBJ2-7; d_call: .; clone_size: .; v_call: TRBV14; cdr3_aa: CASSQDEIGRPEQYF; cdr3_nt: TGTGCCAGCAGCCAAGATGAAATAGGGAGGCCCGAGCAGTACTTC
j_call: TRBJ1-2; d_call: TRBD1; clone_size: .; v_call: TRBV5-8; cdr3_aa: CASSVSGTGNYGYTF; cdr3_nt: TGTGCCAGCAGCGTCTCCGGGACAGGGAACTATGGCTACACCTTC
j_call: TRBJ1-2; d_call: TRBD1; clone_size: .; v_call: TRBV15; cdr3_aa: CATSKGTGGDYGYTF; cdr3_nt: TGTGCCACCAGCAAAGGGACAGGAGGGGACTATGGCTACACCTTC
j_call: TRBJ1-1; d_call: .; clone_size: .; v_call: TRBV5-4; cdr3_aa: CASSPPPGEGTEAFF; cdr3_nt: TGTGCCAGCAGCCCCCCCCCGGGCGAGGGCACTGAAGCTTTCTTT
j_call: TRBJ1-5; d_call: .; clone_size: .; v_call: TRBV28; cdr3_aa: CASSPTTSWYSNQPQHF; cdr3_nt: TGTGCCAGCAGTCCGACTACGAGTTGGTATAGCAATCAGCCCCAGCATTTT
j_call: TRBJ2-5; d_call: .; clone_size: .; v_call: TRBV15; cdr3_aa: CATSRDLGEETQYF; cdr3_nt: TGTGCCACCAGCAGAGATTTGGGAGAAGAGACCCAGTACTTC
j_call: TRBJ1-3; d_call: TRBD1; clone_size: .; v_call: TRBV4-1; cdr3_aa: CASSQSIYPGQHSGNTIYF; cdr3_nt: TGCGCCAGCAGCCAATCTATCTACCCGGGACAGCACTCTGGAAACACCATATATTTT
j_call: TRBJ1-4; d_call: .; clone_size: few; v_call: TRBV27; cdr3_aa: CASSSLNEKLFF; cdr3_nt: TGTGCCAGCAGTTCACTAAATGAAAAACTGTTTTTT
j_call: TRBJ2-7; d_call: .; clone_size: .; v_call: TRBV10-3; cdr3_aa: CAISEALDRTYEQYF; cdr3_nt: TGTGCCATCAGTGAGGCCCTTGACAGGACCTACGAGCAGTACTTC
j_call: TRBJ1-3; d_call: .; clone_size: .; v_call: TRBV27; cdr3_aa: CASQAAGSGNTIYF; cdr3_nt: TGTGCCAGCCAGGCTGCGGGCTCTGGAAACACCATATATTTT
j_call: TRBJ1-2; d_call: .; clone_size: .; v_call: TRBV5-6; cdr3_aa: CASRFLDSAYGYTF; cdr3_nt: TGTGCCAGCAGGTTTCTAGACTCGGCCTATGGCTACACCTTC
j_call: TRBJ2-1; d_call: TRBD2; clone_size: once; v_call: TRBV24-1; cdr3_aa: CATSDLGGPGLAGGLDEQFF; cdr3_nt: TGTGCCACCAGTGATTTAGGGGGACCGGGACTAGCGGGAGGACTAGATGAGCAGTTCTTC
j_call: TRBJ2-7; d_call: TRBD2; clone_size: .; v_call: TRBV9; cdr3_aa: CASSVGASGREQYF; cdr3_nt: TGTGCCAGCAGCGTAGGGGCTAGCGGGAGGGAACAGTACTTC
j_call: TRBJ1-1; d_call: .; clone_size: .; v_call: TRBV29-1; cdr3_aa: CSVDAAGSTEAFF; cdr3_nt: TGCAGCGTTGACGCTGCAGGGTCCACTGAAGCTTTCTTT
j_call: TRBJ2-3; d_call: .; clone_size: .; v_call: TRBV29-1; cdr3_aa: CSVEVYISDTQYF; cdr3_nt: TGCAGCGTTGAAGTGTATATTTCAGATACGCAGTATTTT
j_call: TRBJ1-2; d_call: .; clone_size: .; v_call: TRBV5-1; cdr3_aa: CASRPASGGEGYTF; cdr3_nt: TGCGCCAGCAGGCCGGCCTCCGGGGGGGAAGGCTACACCTTC
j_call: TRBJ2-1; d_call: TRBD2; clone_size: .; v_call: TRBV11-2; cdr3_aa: CASSGGGPLSSTYNEQFF; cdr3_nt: TGTGCCAGCAGCGGGGGAGGGCCCCTATCGTCGACCTACAATGAGCAGTTCTTC
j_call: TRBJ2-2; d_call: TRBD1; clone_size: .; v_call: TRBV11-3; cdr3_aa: CASSFSRGLGTGELFF; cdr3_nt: TGTGCCAGCAGCTTCTCCAGGGGGCTAGGAACCGGGGAGCTGTTTTTT
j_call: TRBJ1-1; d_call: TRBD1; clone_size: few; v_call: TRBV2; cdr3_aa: CASSLTGAEAFF; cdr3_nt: TGTGCCAGCAGCCTAACAGGGGCTGAAGCTTTCTTT
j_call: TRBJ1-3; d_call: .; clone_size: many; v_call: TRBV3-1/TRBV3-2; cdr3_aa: CASSQDSRLGGNTIYF; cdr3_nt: TGTGCCAGCAGCCAAGATAGTCGACTCGGCGGAAACACCATATATTTT
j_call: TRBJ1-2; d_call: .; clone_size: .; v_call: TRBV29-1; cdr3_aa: CSVVSGYGYTF; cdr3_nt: TGCAGCGTTGTAAGCGGCTATGGCTACACCTTC
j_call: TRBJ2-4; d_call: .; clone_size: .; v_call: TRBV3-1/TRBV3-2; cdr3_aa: CASSHVTGENIQYF; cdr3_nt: TGTGCCAGCAGCCATGTTACAGGAGAAAACATTCAGTACTTC
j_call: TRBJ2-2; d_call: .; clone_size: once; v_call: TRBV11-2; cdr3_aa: CASSLLPMNTGELFF; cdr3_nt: TGTGCCAGCAGCTTACTGCCTATGAACACCGGGGAGCTGTTTTTT